The 32 T cell receptor beta chains in this list originate from one sample, sequenced in a study of T cell responses to AZD1222 COVID-19 vaccine. Sequencing was performed with immunoSEQ multiplex PCR; in TCRdb, only in-frame clones are kept and a portion is missing. Here the sample spans 60,000 to 85,000 clones, roughly 85% being singletons. This specimen was peripheral blood, taken on day 0 of AZD1222 vaccination. The source is an adult in good health.

As concerns this clone: This specimen includes other DNA sequences encoding the same CDR3. The CDR3 sequence is CASSPQGSGELFF. CDR3 coding DNA: TGTGCCAGTAGTCCCCAGGGGTCCGGGGAGCTGTTTTTT. The chain joins TRBV19 to TRBJ2-2; a weak D match, TRBD1 (6 bases). The V end lost 5 bases, the J end lost 6 bases, and 10 bases lay between the germline ends. The CDR3 has 13 residues. Germline CDR1 LNHDA, CDR2 SQIVND (reference sequence).

The chain couples TRBV6-1 to TRBJ2-1; tentative D call: TRBD2 (6 bases). The CDR3 extends over 15 amino acids. Germline V gene sequence: CDR1 MNHNS, CDR2 SASEGT. The V and J ends lost 2 bases and 8 bases respectively, with 16 bases between them. CDR3 sequence (DNA): TGTGCCAGCAGTGAAATGGTTTCTAGCGTCCATGAGCAGTTCTTC. Translated: CASSEMVSSVHEQFF.

V usage is TRBV4-1 and J usage is TRBJ1-1; possibly TRBD1 for D (5 bases). With 3 bases removed from V and 5 bases from J, the gap between germline ends came to 16 bases. From germline, CDR1 is MGHRA and CDR2 YSYEKL. This CDR3 is 15 amino acids long. This CDR3 reads CASSHTGTLGTEAFF. The CDR3 nucleotides read TGCGCCAGCAGCCATACCGGGACCCTGGGTACTGAAGCTTTCTTT.

The chain has TRBV15 and TRBJ1-2, with D perhaps matching TRBD1 (6 bases). Trimming took off 4 bases at V and 8 bases at J, with 14 bases between the two ends. The CDR3 is made up of 13 amino acids. Per the germline V gene, CDR1 is LNHNV and CDR2 is YYDKDF (reference sequence). CDR3 DNA: TGTGCCACCAGCACACAGGGTTTGGGGGGCTACACCTTC. This encodes CATSTQGLGGYTF.

V gene TRBV12-1 combines with J gene TRBJ2-1; the DNA was not used to check the table's D call, TRBD2. TRBV12-1 is a known pseudogene. The CDR3 consists of 16 residues. The CDR3 here is CASSQAGLAGYNEQFF. CDR3 bases: TGTGCCAGCAGCCAGGCCGGACTAGCGGGGTACAATGAGCAGTTCTTC.

The chain recombines TRBV7-9 with TRBJ1-1, with no clear D. The CDR3 contains 15 residues. The V end lost 6 bases, the J end lost 0 bases, and 14 bases lay between the germline ends. Looked up from germline, CDR1 is SEHNR and CDR2 is FQNEAQ (reference sequence). CDR3 region: CASRFGVQMNTEAFF. The CDR3 bases are TGTGCCAGCAGGTTTGGAGTTCAAATGAACACTGAAGCTTTCTTT.

V and J are TRBV2 and TRBJ1-6; 9 bases fit TRBD1. V was pared by 7 bases and J by 8 bases, with 3 bases of the junction left unmatched. The germline V gene encodes CDR1 SNHLY and CDR2 FYNNEI. The CDR3 is made up of 13 amino acids. The CDR3 is CASKGQGDSPLHF. In DNA, the CDR3 is TGTGCCAGCAAGGGACAGGGAGATTCACCCCTCCACTTT.

This clone was seen a single time. The chain joins TRBV1 to TRBJ2-7; the table assigns TRBD1, which was not confirmed against the DNA. TRBV1 is a listed pseudogene. This CDR3 is built from 18 residues. The chain's CDR3 is CTSSHLSPPGTGADEQYF. CDR3 bases: TGCACCAGCAGCCATCTCTCCCCCCCCGGGACAGGGGCGGACGAGCAGTACTTC.

Of note for this clone: This same CDR3 is encoded by further DNA sequences in the sample. The chain recombines TRBV29-1 with TRBJ2-1; TRBD2 matches at 12 bases. CDR3 length: 14 residues. Germline trimming cut 6 bases from V and 1 base from J; bases unmatched to any gene: 1. CDR1 SQVTM and CDR2 ANQGSEA come from the germline V gene. CDR3 sequence: CSVGTSGSYNEQFF. For the CDR3, the DNA is TGCAGCGTCGGGACTAGCGGGTCCTACAATGAGCAGTTCTTC.

V gene TRBV6-5 combines with J gene TRBJ1-2; a weak D match, TRBD1 (6 bases). Between the trimmed V and J ends, which lost 7 bases and 8 bases, there was a span of 20 bases. The germline V gene encodes CDR1 MNHEY and CDR2 SVGAGI. The CDR3 loop spans 14 amino acids. The chain's CDR3 is CASIPGQGGGGYTF. The CDR3 DNA reads as TGTGCCAGCATTCCGGGACAAGGAGGAGGGGGCTACACCTTC.

This clone was seen only once. V usage is TRBV9 and J usage is TRBJ1-2; TRBD1 agrees at 8 bases. The V segment lost 0 bases and the J segment 6 bases; nucleotides outside the gene matches: 4. The CDR3 loop spans 14 amino acids. The germline gives CDR1 SGDLS, CDR2 YYNGEE. This CDR3 reads CASSVDPTGDGYTF. CDR3 DNA: TGTGCCAGCAGCGTAGATCCGACAGGGGATGGCTACACCTTC.

The chain combines TRBV10-3 with TRBJ2-5, with 8 bases fitting TRBD1. Germline assignment: CDR1 ENHRY and CDR2 SYGVKD. The CDR3 runs to 14 residues. Trimming at V came to 4 bases and at J to 10 bases, leaving 11 bases not matched to a gene. The CDR3 spells CAISGTTGAEVQYF. In nucleotides, the CDR3 is TGTGCCATCAGTGGAACGACAGGGGCAGAGGTCCAGTACTTC.

This clone has only a few counts. The chain recombines TRBV6-5 with TRBJ2-7; 7 positions match TRBD1. CDR3 length: 15 amino acids. Trimming took 0 bases from V and 3 from J; bases not matched to a gene: 5. Germline-derived CDR1 and CDR2 are MNHEY and SVGAGI. The CDR3 loop reads CASSYSGQRIYEQYF. CDR3 bases: TGTGCCAGCAGTTACTCGGGACAGCGGATCTACGAGCAGTACTTC.

The V and J genes are TRBV5-6 and TRBJ2-3, with D uncertain. The germline V gene encodes CDR1 SGHDT and CDR2 YYEEEE. The CDR3 covers 15 residues. Deletions cut 0 bases from V and 5 bases from J, with 13 bases between. In DNA form, the CDR3 reads TGTGCCAGCAGCTTGGTAGGTGGGATGGGAGATACGCAGTATTTT. Its protein product is CASSLVGGMGDTQYF.

V usage is TRBV25-1 and J usage is TRBJ2-1; tentatively, D is TRBD1 (5 bases). V was pared by 1 base and J by 0 bases, with 10 bases between. The CDR3 is made up of 16 amino acids. The germline V gene has CDR1 MGHDK and CDR2 SYGVNS. Here the CDR3 reads CASSESQGSSYNEQFF. The CDR3 nucleotides read TGTGCCAGCAGTGAATCGCAGGGCTCCTCCTACAATGAGCAGTTCTTC.

The CDR3 region is CASSLPRITGICEQFF. CDR3 nucleotide sequence: TGTGCCAGCAGCTTACCTAGAATTACGGGAATATGTGAGCAGTTCTTC. V and J are TRBV7-7 and TRBJ2-1; maybe TRBD2 (5 bases). This CDR3 is built from 16 residues. Per the germline V gene, CDR1 is SSHAT and CDR2 is FNYEAQ (reference sequence). V was pared by 2 bases and J by 9 bases, with 20 bases between.

This clone has only one observation. This chain links TRBV11-3 with TRBJ2-1; TRBD2 is a possible D gene (7 bases). The germline CDR1 and CDR2 sequences are SGHNT and YENEEA. V lost 5 bases and J lost 0, with 17 bases in between. The CDR3 is 17 amino acids. Written as DNA, the CDR3 is TGTGCCAGCAGCCGGGGGCTAGCGGCGTCCTCCTACAATGAGCAGTTCTTC. This encodes CASSRGLAASSYNEQFF. The complete variable domain, with remaining parts taken from reference TRBV11-3 and TRBJ2-1, reads EAGVVQSPRYKIIEKKQPVAFWCNPISGHNTLYWYLQNLGQGPELLIRYENEEAVDDSQLPKDRFSAERLKGVDSTLKIQPAELGDSAVYLCASSRGLAASSYNEQFFGPGTRLTVL.

The gene calls are TRBV2 and TRBJ2-7; D not certain. Germline loops: CDR1 SNHLY, CDR2 FYNNEI. Trimming took 3 bases from V and 6 from J, leaving 21 bases between them. The CDR3 has 16 amino acids. CDR3 DNA sequence: TGTGCCAGCAGTGATTCCGGCCCAGAGAACGGCCTCGAGCAGTACTTC. Its protein product is CASSDSGPENGLEQYF.

This clone was detected a few times. The genes are TRBV4-1 and TRBJ1-6, with D unresolved. Trimming pared 0 bases from V and 0 bases from J, leaving 15 bases between. This CDR3 spans 19 amino acids. Germline CDR1 is MGHRA and CDR2 is YSYEKL. This CDR3 reads CASSQDLSQSSSYNSPLHF. In DNA form, the CDR3 reads TGCGCCAGCAGCCAAGATCTTTCTCAGAGTAGCTCCTATAATTCACCCCTCCACTTT.

This chain joins TRBV25-1 and TRBJ1-4; TRBD1 might be the D (5 bases). Trimming removed 2 bases at V and 4 bases at J, with 11 bases between. The CDR3 spans 15 residues. The germline V gene has CDR1 MGHDK and CDR2 SYGVNS. CDR3 region: CASSEEQGGNEKLFF. The CDR3 DNA is TGTGCCAGCAGTGAAGAGCAGGGCGGTAATGAAAAACTGTTTTTT.

CDR3 sequence (DNA): TGTGCCAGTAGTCCCAACCCCACCGCCCCCGGGAGGGGTGAAGCTTTCTTT. Encoded protein: CASSPNPTAPGRGEAFF. The V gene is TRBV19, the J gene TRBJ1-1; D is possibly TRBD1 (5 bases). V lost 5 bases and J lost 7, with 26 bases in between. From germline, CDR1 is LNHDA and CDR2 SQIVND (reference sequence). The CDR3 runs to 17 residues.

The V and J genes are TRBV7-2 and TRBJ2-3; TRBD2 agrees at 8 bases. The CDR3 loop spans 16 amino acids. In germline, CDR1 is SGHTA, CDR2 FQGNSA. V lost 1 base, J lost 1 base, and 4 bases stayed unmatched. As DNA, the CDR3 is TGTGCCAGCAGCTTAGATGGAGCGGGAGGCACAGATACGCAGTATTTT. Residues: CASSLDGAGGTDTQYF. The whole variable domain, filled in from reference TRBV7-2 and TRBJ2-3, reads GAGVSQSPSNKVTEKGKDVELRCDPISGHTALYWYRQSLGQGLEFLIYFQGNSAPDKSGLPSDRFSAERTGGSVSTLTIQRTQQEDSAVYLCASSLDGAGGTDTQYFGPGTRLTVL.

The chain is built from TRBV5-1 and TRBJ2-5; D may match TRBD1 or TRBD2 (5 bases each). Trimming cost V 0 bases and J 2 bases, with 8 bases left between them. CDR1 is SGHRS and CDR2 is YFSETQ in the germline V gene. The length of the CDR3 is 14 residues. CDR3 region: CASSLGGKQETQYF. CDR3 sequence (DNA): TGCGCCAGCAGCTTGGGGGGGAAACAAGAGACCCAGTACTTC.

J is TRBJ1-2 and V is TRBV6-1; the match to TRBD1 covers 7 bases. V shed 0 bases and J 5 bases; nucleotides not matched to a gene: 3. CDR3 size: 14 residues. Germline lookup yields CDR1 MNHNS and CDR2 SASEGT. Here the CDR3 DNA reads TGTGCCAGCAGTGAAGCATCAGGGGGTTATGGCTACACCTTC. It translates to CASSEASGGYGYTF.

The chain combines TRBV5-1 with TRBJ2-3; 7 bases align to TRBD1. Germline V gives CDR1 SGHRS, CDR2 YFSETQ. Trimming removed 4 bases from V and 2 bases from J; junction bases left unmatched: 4. The CDR3 loop spans 14 amino acids. CDR3 sequence: CASSPGQVTDTQYF. The CDR3 nucleotides are TGCGCCAGCAGCCCCGGACAGGTCACAGATACGCAGTATTTT. The variable domain in full, with the rest retrieved from reference TRBV5-1 and TRBJ2-3, is KAGVTQTPRYLIKTRGQQVTLSCSPISGHRSVSWYQQTPGQGLQFLFEYFSETQRNKGNFPGRFSGRQFSNSRSEMNVSTLELGDSALYLCASSPGQVTDTQYFGPGTRLTVL.

As for this clone: The same CDR3 arises from other DNA sequences in this sample as well. CDR3 loop: CASSFGGTEAFF. The CDR3 nucleotides read TGTGCCAGCAGCTTTGGGGGGACTGAAGCTTTCTTT. V usage is TRBV5-4 and J usage is TRBJ1-1; TRBD1 might be the D (5 bases). The CDR3 totals 12 residues. CDR1 SGHNT and CDR2 YYREEE come from the germline V gene (reference sequence). Trimming cost V 2 bases and J 5 bases, with 7 bases left between them.

The chain links TRBV5-1 to TRBJ2-1; 9 nucleotides line up with TRBD1. The trim removed 2 bases at V and 6 bases at J, leaving 6 bases unmatched. Germline V CDR1 and CDR2: SGHRS, YFSETQ. The CDR3 extends over 15 amino acids. CDR3 sequence (DNA): TGCGCCAGCAGCTTTAAAACAGGGGGCTTCAATGAGCAGTTCTTC. Translation: CASSFKTGGFNEQFF. Full variable domain (remainder filled in from reference TRBV5-1 and TRBJ2-1): KAGVTQTPRYLIKTRGQQVTLSCSPISGHRSVSWYQQTPGQGLQFLFEYFSETQRNKGNFPGRFSGRQFSNSRSEMNVSTLELGDSALYLCASSFKTGGFNEQFFGPGTRLTVL.

V and J are TRBV18 and TRBJ1-3, with D possibly being TRBD1 (5 bases). CDR3 length: 19 residues. Germline-derived CDR1 and CDR2 are KGHSH and LQKENI. V was pared by 3 bases and J by 0 bases, with 21 bases between. The CDR3 sequence: CASSPSLLAGRPSGNTIYF. CDR3 in DNA: TGTGCCAGCTCACCCTCCCTTCTGGCAGGGCGCCCCTCTGGAAACACCATATATTTT.

The chain carries TRBV7-8 and TRBJ2-7, with D unresolved. The CDR3 is 14 amino acids. The germline gives CDR1 SGHVS, CDR2 FQNEAQ. V lost 1 base to trimming and J lost 3 bases, with 10 bases between them. This chain's CDR3 is CASSLEVQDYEQYF. The DNA of the CDR3 is TGTGCCAGCAGCTTAGAGGTCCAAGACTACGAGCAGTACTTC.

This chain joins TRBV5-4 and TRBJ2-7; 7 bases fit TRBD2. The CDR3 runs to 13 residues. Per germline, CDR1 SGHNT and CDR2 YYREEE (reference sequence). V lost 4 bases and J lost 1; bases outside the gene matches: 2. Written as DNA, the CDR3 is TGTGCCAGCAGCCAGCGGGGTTCCTACGAGCAGTACTTC. This encodes CASSQRGSYEQYF. The full variable domain, in which reference TRBV5-4 and TRBJ2-7 provide the parts outside the CDR3, is ETGVTQSPTHLIKTRGQQVTLRCSSQSGHNTVSWYQQALGQGPQFIFQYYREEENGRGNFPPRFSGLQFPNYSSELNVNALELDDSALYLCASSQRGSYEQYFGPGTRLTVT.

The rearrangement uses TRBV19 and TRBJ1-4; D perhaps matches TRBD1 (6 bases). This CDR3 region has 14 residues. V was shortened by 4 bases and J by 8 bases, with 14 bases between the two germline ends. From germline, CDR1 is LNHDA and CDR2 SQIVND (reference sequence). CDR3 nucleotide sequence: TGTGCCAGTAGTAGCGGGACATCTGGGGAAAAACTGTTTTTT. Its translation is CASSSGTSGEKLFF.

J is TRBJ2-7 and V is TRBV5-1; 8 bases align to TRBD1. The CDR3 runs to 15 residues. V gave up 1 base and J gave up 7 bases; unmatched junction bases: 10. The germline V gene encodes CDR1 SGHRS and CDR2 YFSETQ. DNA of the CDR3: TGCGCCAGCAGCTTGTTAGGACAGGGCAAAGGGGAGCAGTACTTC. Translating gives CASSLLGQGKGEQYF. The entire variable domain, with the rest obtained from reference TRBV5-1 and TRBJ2-7, is as follows: KAGVTQTPRYLIKTRGQQVTLSCSPISGHRSVSWYQQTPGQGLQFLFEYFSETQRNKGNFPGRFSGRQFSNSRSEMNVSTLELGDSALYLCASSLLGQGKGEQYFGPGTRLTVT.